The 24 T cell receptor beta chains below come from one sample, sequenced in a study of blood T cell repertoires in COVID-19 (dated by TCRdb to 2018 to 2021). The library was generated by the immunoSEQ multiplex PCR assay. The table comes from immuneACCESS by way of TCRdb, which keeps in-frame sequences with V and J called. Part of the clones is missing from these tables; in studies checked, under half for an unresolved V gene and the rest for unknown reasons. This sample lists roughly 140,000 clones; 75% to 90% were detected once. Clones ranked in the top ten supply 10% to 12% of the sample. The sample was PBMCs or T cells enriched from blood (not recorded which). The receptors come from a man aged 60 to 69 who had recovered from COVID-19.

V and J are TRBV28 and TRBJ1-1; tentatively, D is TRBD1 (5 bases). Germline V gene lookup returns CDR1 MDHEN and CDR2 SYDVKM. This CDR3 spans 16 amino acids. V lost 6 bases and J lost 4, with 21 bases in between. DNA for the CDR3: TGTGCCAGCAGGGTCCGAGGGGCGGCGGGGGGCACTGAAGCTTTCTTT. This translates into CASRVRGAAGGTEAFF.

This chain connects TRBV10-1 to TRBJ1-1; D may be TRBD1 (6 bases). Germline CDR1 reads WNHNN; CDR2 reads SYGVQD (reference sequence). V shed 3 bases and J shed 12 bases, with 14 bases lying between them. CDR3 length: 12 residues. DNA of the CDR3: TGCGCCAGCAGTGAAGGTTCCCAGGGGACTTTCTTT. Protein product: CASSEGSQGTFF.

In its sample, this clone was seen a few times. The chain is built from TRBV7-8 and TRBJ1-6; tentatively, D is TRBD1 (5 bases). The length of the CDR3 is 14 residues. Trimming removed 4 bases from V and 7 bases from J, with 11 bases in between. Germline lookup yields CDR1 SGHVS and CDR2 FQNEAQ. The CDR3 DNA sequence: TGTGCCAGCAGCTATGACAGATTAAATTCACCCCTCCACTTT. Translating gives CASSYDRLNSPLHF. The complete variable domain, with remaining parts taken from reference TRBV7-8 and TRBJ1-6, reads GAGVSQSPRYKVAKRGQDVALRCDPISGHVSLFWYQQALGQGPEFLTYFQNEAQLDKSGLPSDRFFAERPEGSVSTLKIQRTQQEDSAVYLCASSYDRLNSPLHFGNGTRLTVT.

The chain combines TRBV30 with TRBJ2-1; D ambiguous. CDR3 length equals 16 residues. Trimming stripped 4 bases from V and 0 bases from J, with 16 bases between. Germline loops: CDR1 GTSNPN, CDR2 SVGIG (reference sequence). Written as DNA, the CDR3 is TGTGCCTGGAACCTTGGGCTAAGACGCTCCTACAATGAGCAGTTCTTC. It specifies CAWNLGLRRSYNEQFF.

The genes are TRBV7-8 and TRBJ2-2; a possible D gene is TRBD2 (5 bases). Trimming removed 1 base at V and 3 bases at J, with 9 bases between. The germline CDR1 and CDR2 sequences are SGHVS and FQNEAQ. The CDR3 loop spans 15 amino acids. Here the CDR3 DNA reads TGTGCCAGCAGCTTAGGGAGGACGTACACCGGGGAGCTGTTTTTT. It is translated as CASSLGRTYTGELFF.

J is TRBJ2-3 and V is TRBV29-1; D is perhaps TRBD2 (5 bases). V was clipped by 1 base and J by 3 bases, with 14 bases between them. The CDR3 covers 15 residues. Germline V gene lookup returns CDR1 SQVTM and CDR2 ANQGSEA. CDR3 region: CSVEAPPGGTDTQYF. The CDR3 DNA reads as TGCAGCGTTGAAGCCCCTCCGGGCGGGACAGATACGCAGTATTTT.

The CDR3 DNA sequence: TGCGCCAGCAGCCAAGATGGAGTAGGCGATGAAAAACTGTTTTTT. Translation: CASSQDGVGDEKLFF. The gene calls are TRBV4-1 and TRBJ1-4; D not certain. V gave up 0 bases and J gave up 6 bases, with 11 bases separating them. Germline V gene sequence: CDR1 MGHRA, CDR2 YSYEKL. The CDR3 length is 15 residues.

The chain recombines TRBV27 with TRBJ1-1; D is perhaps TRBD1 (6 bases). Between the trimmed V and J ends, which lost 5 bases and 8 bases, there was a span of 12 bases. The germline V gene encodes CDR1 MNHEY and CDR2 SMNVEV (reference sequence). The CDR3 runs to 12 residues. The CDR3 reads CASSPQGREAFF. DNA of the CDR3: TGTGCCAGCAGTCCTCAGGGGAGAGAAGCTTTCTTT.

V gene TRBV18 combines with J gene TRBJ2-7; maybe TRBD2 (6 bases). V shed 3 bases and J shed 2 bases, with 11 bases lying between them. In germline, CDR1 is KGHSH, CDR2 LQKENI. This CDR3 is built from 14 residues. CDR3 sequence: CASSPREPAYEQYF. Here the CDR3 DNA reads TGTGCCAGCTCACCCCGGGAGCCGGCCTACGAGCAGTACTTC.

The V and J genes are TRBV28 and TRBJ1-5, with a tentative D call TRBD1 (5 bases). The V gene's germline CDR1 is MDHEN and CDR2 SYDVKM. This CDR3 comprises 13 residues. Trimming left V 9 bases short and J 4 bases short, with 13 bases between. The CDR3 region has the DNA TGTGCCAGTGGCCTCCCAGGGAATCAGCCCCAGCATTTT. As protein: CASGLPGNQPQHF.

This clone has just a few counts. The V and J genes are TRBV18 and TRBJ1-5; D is perhaps TRBD1 (5 bases). The CDR3 extends over 15 amino acids. V was trimmed by 2 bases and J by 2 bases, leaving 10 bases between them. Germline CDR1 is KGHSH and CDR2 is LQKENI. CDR3 region: CASSPRGGGNQPQHF. Written as DNA, the CDR3 is TGTGCCAGCTCACCAAGGGGAGGTGGCAATCAGCCCCAGCATTTT.

The chain joins TRBV6-5 to TRBJ2-5; 7 positions match TRBD1. The germline CDR1 and CDR2 sequences are MNHEY and SVGAGI. This CDR3 comprises 14 residues. The J segment lost 1 base and the V segment lost 7 bases, leaving 6 bases of the junction unmatched. The chain's CDR3 is CASIPTGAQETQYF. The DNA for the CDR3 is TGTGCCAGCATACCTACAGGGGCCCAAGAGACCCAGTACTTC.

This clone was recorded only once. The chain carries TRBV7-9 and TRBJ2-7, with D tentatively TRBD1 (6 bases). V was clipped by 4 bases and J by 1 base, with 8 bases between them. Germline loops: CDR1 SEHNR, CDR2 FQNEAQ (reference sequence). This CDR3 comprises 13 residues. The CDR3 coding sequence is TGTGCCAGCAGCTCTGGACAGTCCTACGAGCAGTACTTC. As protein: CASSSGQSYEQYF.

This rearrangement joins TRBV28 to TRBJ2-5; D call uncertain. Trimming shortened V by 4 bases and J by 3 bases, and 6 bases separated the two germline ends. There are 12 residues in the CDR3. Germline-derived CDR1 and CDR2 are MDHEN and SYDVKM. The CDR3 DNA follows: TGTGCCAGCAGTTCCGTAGAAGAGACCCAGTACTTC. Translated, it gives CASSSVEETQYF.

The chain carries TRBV18 and TRBJ2-2; 8 bases line up with TRBD1. V was pared by 4 bases and J by 3 bases, with 4 bases of the junction left unmatched. Germline CDR1 KGHSH, CDR2 LQKENI. CDR3 length: 15 residues. The CDR3 spells CASSLGTGDTGELFF. Here the CDR3 DNA reads TGTGCCAGCTCACTGGGGACAGGAGACACCGGGGAGCTGTTTTTT.

In nucleotides, the CDR3 is TGTGCCAGCAGCCAAGTAGCCGCGGGGGGGCTTTCCCTTTACAATGAGCAGTTCTTC. Its protein product is CASSQVAAGGLSLYNEQFF. The chain couples TRBV4-2 to TRBJ2-1; 9 bases are shared with TRBD2. CDR3 length: 19 residues. J lost 4 bases, V lost 1 base, and 14 bases had no gene match. From germline, CDR1 is LGHNA and CDR2 YNFKEQ.

The chain combines TRBV27 with TRBJ2-2; D not certain. V was shortened by 4 bases and J by 8 bases, with 5 bases between the two germline ends. CDR3 length: 11 residues. Looked up from germline, CDR1 is MNHEY and CDR2 is SMNVEV (reference sequence). For the CDR3, the DNA is TGTGCCAGCAGTTCGTATGGGGAGCTGTTTTTT. Its translation: CASSSYGELFF.

CDR3: CATSRDGTGGREQYF. The CDR3 DNA is TGTGCCACCAGCAGAGACGGGACAGGGGGCCGGGAGCAGTACTTC. This chain links TRBV15 with TRBJ2-7; TRBD1 aligns across 12 bases. Germline assignment: CDR1 LNHNV and CDR2 YYDKDF (reference sequence). The CDR3 spans 15 residues. V dropped 0 bases and J dropped 7; count of bases not matched to a gene: 4.

The V call is TRBV2, the J call TRBJ2-7, with TRBD1 matching 7 bases. This CDR3 region has 14 residues. The J segment lost 1 base and the V segment lost 0 bases, leaving 0 bases of the junction unmatched. CDR1 is SNHLY and CDR2 is FYNNEI in the germline V gene. Here the CDR3 DNA reads TGTGCCAGCAGTGAAGCACAGGGGTCCTACGAGCAGTACTTC. It codes for CASSEAQGSYEQYF.

The CDR3 spells CAWSAGRGNEKLFF. The CDR3 DNA reads as TGTGCCTGGAGCGCCGGCAGGGGCAATGAAAAACTGTTTTTT. The chain has TRBV30 and TRBJ1-4; perhaps TRBD1 as D (6 bases). This CDR3 has 14 residues. In germline, CDR1 is GTSNPN, CDR2 SVGIG (reference sequence). The ends were cut back, 3 bases at V and 5 bases at J, with 13 bases in the middle.

The rearrangement links TRBV7-9 to TRBJ2-5; 7 nucleotides match TRBD2. The germline CDR1 and CDR2 sequences are SEHNR and FQNEAQ (reference sequence). The CDR3 covers 15 residues. The trim removed 1 base at V and 8 bases at J, leaving 10 bases unmatched. CDR3 in DNA: TGTGCCAGCAGCTTAGAGTATCCGCGGGAGCTAACCCAGTACTTC. As protein: CASSLEYPRELTQYF.

In its sample, this clone was seen a few times. V is TRBV27 and J is TRBJ2-1; 8 bases agree with TRBD1. This CDR3 region has 14 residues. CDR1 is MNHEY and CDR2 is SMNVEV in the germline V gene (reference sequence). With V trimmed by 5 bases and J by 8 bases, 8 bases remained unmatched. CDR3 residues: CASSDRGPQDEQFF. CDR3 DNA sequence: TGTGCCAGCAGTGACAGGGGTCCCCAAGATGAGCAGTTCTTC.

The chain is built from TRBV4-1 and TRBJ1-5; no clear D. This CDR3 comprises 14 residues. With 0 bases removed from V and 6 bases from J, the gap between germline ends came to 9 bases. The germline CDR1 and CDR2 sequences are MGHRA and YSYEKL. The CDR3 sequence is CASSQDPGSQPQHF. As DNA, the CDR3 is TGCGCCAGCAGCCAAGATCCAGGAAGTCAGCCCCAGCATTTT.

J is TRBJ1-5 and V is TRBV28; 7 bases align to TRBD1. Trimming took 6 bases from V and 4 from J; bases not matched to a gene: 6. The CDR3 extends over 14 amino acids. Germline CDR1 MDHEN, CDR2 SYDVKM. The CDR3 is CASRDGDRNQPQHF. CDR3 nucleotides: TGTGCCAGCAGGGACGGGGACAGAAATCAGCCCCAGCATTTT. Full variable domain (remainder filled in from reference TRBV28 and TRBJ1-5): DVKVTQSSRYLVKRTGEKVFLECVQDMDHENMFWYRQDPGLGLRLIYFSYDVKMKEKGDIPEGYSVSREKKERFSLILESASTNQTSMYLCASRDGDRNQPQHFGDGTRLSIL.